Described below is a single T cell receptor (beta chain) sequence and its context. With V trimmed by 6 bases and J by 5 bases, 12 bases remained unmatched. Germline CDR1 is SNHLY and CDR2 is FYNNEI. There are 16 residues in the CDR3. The data are from a study of T cell clones after liver transplantation. Background on the study: TCRbeta sequencing after a pre-transplant mixed lymphocyte reaction identified graft-donor-reactive clones, later tracked in post-transplant blood. Subjects received no induction therapy and standard immunosuppression until randomization at 12-24 months post-transplant. Blood was drawn pre-transplant, before withdrawal, and after full or failed withdrawal.

Only in-frame clones appear in the TCRdb table, and some are missing; sequencing was by immunoSEQ multiplex PCR. Among around 120,000 clones listed, 90% were seen once. The input for sequencing was CD4+ T cells from blood, taken 12 months after liver transplant. This chain uses TRBV2 with TRBJ2-5; 10 bases match TRBD2. This TCR came from a human patient who received a liver transplant. These T cells may partly come from the graft donor. CDR3 nucleotides: TGTGCCAGCAGCCGGACGGGACTAGCGTGGGGGGAGACCCAGTACTTC. Its translation is CASSRTGLAWGETQYF.